The 12 T cell receptor beta chains listed next were all sequenced from one sample in a study of T cells after yellow fever vaccination. TCRdb itself ran the 5' RACE reads through MiXCR, one entry per CDR3 protein. The sample lists about 340,000 distinct CDR3 sequences, 9.5% to 15% occurring once. The source was CD4+ T cells sorted from PBMCs, collected 15 days after the yellow fever booster vaccination. The source of these receptors is a man aged 18-30 years who received the YFV17D yellow fever vaccine.

This chain uses TRBV14 with TRBJ2-3; D might be TRBD1 or TRBD2, each matching 5 bases. The V and J ends lost 5 bases and 6 bases respectively, with 21 bases between them. This CDR3 region has 16 residues. CDR1 is SGHDN, CDR2 FVKESK, per germline. CDR3 DNA sequence: TGTGCCAGCAGCTTCGATCTCGGGGCCGCCGGCGATACGCAGTATTTT. It is translated as CASSFDLGAAGDTQYF.

The rearrangement joins TRBV7-2 to TRBJ2-3; 12 nucleotides line up with TRBD2. This CDR3 has 15 amino acids. V gave up 3 bases and J gave up 6 bases; unmatched junction bases: 4. Germline V gene sequence: CDR1 SGHTA, CDR2 FQGNSA. The CDR3 DNA reads TGTGCCAGCAGCTTTACTAGCGGGGGGCATGATACGCAGTATTTT. The encoded protein is CASSFTSGGHDTQYF.

This clonotype was found a few times. The J gene is TRBJ1-5, the V gene TRBV6-1, with no clear D. CDR1 and CDR2 from the germline V gene are MNHNS and SASEGT. V lost 2 bases and J lost 0, with 2 bases in between. CDR3 length equals 13 residues. The CDR3 sequence: CASSEISNQPQHF. The CDR3 DNA reads TGTGCCAGCAGTGAAATTAGCAATCAGCCCCAGCATTTT.

The rearrangement links TRBV7-9 to TRBJ1-1; TRBD1 is a possible D gene (6 bases). The V end was cut by 2 bases, the J end by 5 bases, with 9 bases between. CDR1 is SEHNR, CDR2 FQNEAQ, per germline (reference sequence). This CDR3 contains 13 residues. The CDR3 region has the DNA TGTGCCAGCAGCTTAAATACAGGGACTGAAGCTTTCTTT. Amino acids: CASSLNTGTEAFF.

This clonotype was seen repeatedly, ten times or more. The chain is built from TRBV27 and TRBJ2-7; D gene ambiguous. Between the trimmed V and J ends, which lost 0 bases and 6 bases, there was a span of 12 bases. The CDR3 totals 14 residues. Germline V gene sequence: CDR1 MNHEY, CDR2 SMNVEV (reference sequence). This CDR3 is CASSLSSGLGEQYV. CDR3 sequence (DNA): TGTGCCAGCAGTTTATCTTCCGGTTTAGGCGAGCAGTACGTC.

This clonotype was detected a few times. The rearrangement uses TRBV30 and TRBJ1-5, with D possibly being TRBD1 (6 bases). CDR1 and CDR2 from the germline V gene are GTSNPN and SVGIG (reference sequence). V lost 7 bases to trimming and J lost 3 bases, with 13 bases between them. This CDR3 region has 13 residues. The CDR3 DNA reads TGTGCCTTAGATACAGGGCACAATCAGCCCCAGCATTTT. This sequence encodes CALDTGHNQPQHF.

The chain has TRBV4-3 and TRBJ2-3; D may correspond to TRBD1 or TRBD2 (5 bases each). CDR1 and CDR2 from the germline V gene are LGHNA and YSLEER. The V end lost 2 bases, the J end lost 0 bases, and 12 bases lay between the germline ends. The CDR3 contains 16 residues. DNA for the CDR3: TGCGCCAGCAGCCAACTCTCGGGGCGGAGCACAGATACGCAGTATTTT. This sequence encodes CASSQLSGRSTDTQYF.

V and J are TRBV4-3 and TRBJ2-3; D remains unclear. V lost 1 base to trimming and J lost 5 bases, with 4 bases between them. Germline V gene sequence: CDR1 LGHNA, CDR2 YSLEER. The CDR3 is 12 residues long. DNA for the CDR3: TGCGCCAGCAGCCAAGGGGAAGATACGCAGTATTTT. Protein: CASSQGEDTQYF.

J is TRBJ2-5 and V is TRBV20-1, with 10 nucleotides matching TRBD2. Germline values: CDR1 DFQATT, CDR2 SNEGSKA (reference sequence). This CDR3 is built from 14 residues. With 5 bases clipped from V and 5 bases from J, the junction kept 8 bases outside the gene matches. The CDR3 coding sequence is TGCAGTGCTTCTCTAGCGGGGGCCGGCGAGACCCAGTACTTC. It encodes CSASLAGAGETQYF.

The chain couples TRBV11-2 to TRBJ2-1; D might be TRBD2 (6 bases). V shed 1 base and J shed 10 bases, with 8 bases lying between them. The CDR3 contains 12 residues. The V gene's germline CDR1 is SGHAT and CDR2 FQNNGV. CDR3 DNA: TGTGCCAGCAGCTTAGTTGGGAGGGAGCAGTTCTTC. Amino acids: CASSLVGREQFF.

This clonotype has only a few counts. The gene calls are TRBV6-5 and TRBJ1-5; TRBD1 matches 7 bases. Germline V gene data show CDR1 as MNHEY and CDR2 as SVGAGI. The CDR3 sequence is 14 residues long. The V segment lost 2 bases and the J segment 7 bases; nucleotides outside the gene matches: 5. The CDR3 sequence: CASSYGGGGQPQHF. The CDR3 bases are TGTGCCAGCAGTTACGGAGGGGGCGGCCAGCCCCAGCATTTT.

The chain links TRBV5-1 to TRBJ1-1; D is perhaps TRBD1 (6 bases). Germline V CDR1 and CDR2: SGHRS, YFSETQ. This CDR3 contains 15 residues. Trimming shortened V by 4 bases and J by 0 bases, and 13 bases separated the two germline ends. Written as DNA, the CDR3 is TGCGCCAGCAGCCCTGGACAGCTTTTGAACACTGAAGCTTTCTTT. It translates to CASSPGQLLNTEAFF. Using reference TRBV5-1 and TRBJ1-1 for the parts outside the CDR3, the full variable domain is KAGVTQTPRYLIKTRGQQVTLSCSPISGHRSVSWYQQTPGQGLQFLFEYFSETQRNKGNFPGRFSGRQFSNSRSEMNVSTLELGDSALYLCASSPGQLLNTEAFFGQGTRLTVV.